The next 23 T cell receptor beta chains were all read from a single sample in a study of T-cell memory formation after mild COVID-19 (dated by TCRdb to the early 2020s). Library preparation employed 5' RACE. Sequencing relied on an Illumina NovaSeq 6000. In-frame beta chains were kept once TCRdb had trimmed the public reads at Q25 with fastp and called clones with MiXCR. Identical CDR3 protein sequences are pooled into one entry, listed with their most common genes and DNA. Recorded for this sample are hundreds of thousands of distinct CDR3 sequences; about a sixth of them occurred a single time. Jointly, the top ten make up approximately 12% of the sample. The sample was PBMCs or a T cell subset sorted from them (not recorded which). These receptors were obtained from an adult woman who had mild COVID-19 (a few samples of this study predate the infection). The sample titles of this study are shuffled in the database, so cell type and time point are left out; the donor was told from shared clones.

CDR3: CASMVGAYGYGYTF. The CDR3, as DNA: TGTGCCAGCATGGTGGGGGCTTACGGATATGGCTACACCTTC. The chain joins TRBV6-5 to TRBJ1-2, with D possibly being TRBD1 (6 bases). V lost 7 bases to trimming and J lost 5 bases, with 17 bases between them. Per the germline V gene, CDR1 is MNHEY and CDR2 is SVGAGI. The CDR3 totals 14 residues.

The gene calls are TRBV29-1 and TRBJ2-6; 10 nucleotides agree with TRBD1. This CDR3 contains 16 residues. The V gene's germline CDR1 is SQVTM and CDR2 ANQGSEA. J was trimmed by 0 bases and V by 6 bases; bases with no gene match: 5. DNA for the CDR3: TGCAGCGTCTCCGGGACAGGGGTCTCTGGGGCCAACGTCCTGACTTTC. Protein: CSVSGTGVSGANVLTF.

This clonotype was counted many times. This sequence joins TRBV5-5 and TRBJ2-3, with 7 bases identical to TRBD2. The CDR3 is made up of 14 amino acids. V dropped 0 bases and J dropped 5; count of bases not matched to a gene: 3. The germline V gene has CDR1 SGHKS and CDR2 YYEKEE (reference sequence). The CDR3 region is CASSLDVAGDTQYF. The DNA for the CDR3 is TGTGCCAGCAGCTTGGACGTAGCGGGAGATACGCAGTATTTT.

V usage is TRBV5-1 and J usage is TRBJ2-3; D is possibly TRBD2 (7 bases). V lost 6 bases and J 0 bases, leaving 11 bases between the germline ends. Germline V gene data show CDR1 as SGHRS and CDR2 as YFSETQ. The CDR3 contains 14 residues. CDR3 sequence: CASKGGGSTDTQYF. DNA for the CDR3: TGCGCCAGCAAAGGGGGAGGGAGCACAGATACGCAGTATTTT.

This clonotype was seen a handful of times. The J gene is TRBJ2-3, the V gene TRBV5-1; maybe TRBD1 (5 bases). Germline assignment: CDR1 SGHRS and CDR2 YFSETQ. Between the trimmed V and J ends, which lost 0 bases and 6 bases, there was a span of 17 bases. This CDR3 has 16 amino acids. This CDR3 reads CASSLDWTQTTDTQYF. Here the CDR3 DNA reads TGCGCCAGCAGCTTGGATTGGACACAAACCACCGATACGCAGTATTTT.

This clonotype was found many times. The J gene is TRBJ2-5, the V gene TRBV5-1; D gene unclear. Germline CDR1 SGHRS, CDR2 YFSETQ. There are 13 residues in the CDR3. The V end lost 0 bases, the J end lost 2 bases, and 5 bases lay between the germline ends. The CDR3 nucleotides are TGCGCCAGCAGCTTGGAAGTGCAAGAGACCCAGTACTTC. Encoded protein: CASSLEVQETQYF.

This clonotype was observed a few times. The chain combines TRBV3-1 with TRBJ1-2; perhaps TRBD1 as D (5 bases). V lost 1 base and J lost 10, with 13 bases in between. The germline V gene encodes CDR1 LGHDT and CDR2 YNNKEL (reference sequence). This CDR3 region has 13 residues. CDR3 DNA sequence: TGTGCCAGCAGCCAAGGGGGCGACACGGCCTACACCTTC. As protein: CASSQGGDTAYTF.

This clonotype came up a few times. CDR3 region: CASSLSYSGKTEAFF. DNA of the CDR3: TGCGCCAGCAGCTTGAGCTACTCCGGGAAAACTGAAGCTTTCTTT. This rearrangement joins TRBV5-1 to TRBJ1-1; D is unresolved. The CDR3 has 15 amino acids. Germline V CDR1 and CDR2: SGHRS, YFSETQ. The V end lost 1 base, the J end lost 5 bases, and 15 bases lay between the germline ends.

This sequence joins TRBV7-9 and TRBJ2-2, with a possible D match to TRBD1 (5 bases). With 5 bases removed from V and 2 bases from J, the gap between germline ends came to 15 bases. Germline loops: CDR1 SEHNR, CDR2 FQNEAQ (reference sequence). This CDR3 region has 16 residues. For the CDR3, the DNA is TGTGCCAGCAGCAAGATGACAGAGGTTAACACCGGGGAGCTGTTTTTT. Translating gives CASSKMTEVNTGELFF.

The rearrangement joins TRBV20-1 to TRBJ2-1, with D perhaps TRBD1 or TRBD2 (5 bases each). V lost 6 bases and J lost 5, with 20 bases in between. In germline, CDR1 is DFQATT, CDR2 SNEGSKA (reference sequence). This CDR3 comprises 15 residues. The CDR3 is CSAQPGPTPDNEQFF. CDR3 DNA: TGCAGTGCCCAGCCGGGGCCAACTCCTGACAATGAGCAGTTCTTC.

The J gene is TRBJ2-3, the V gene TRBV12-3 or TRBV12-4; D is possibly TRBD1 (6 bases). Trimming cost V 5 bases and J 4 bases, with 13 bases left between them. The CDR3 consists of 14 residues. The CDR3 here is CASSLTGNADTQYF. DNA of the CDR3: TGTGCCAGCAGTCTCACAGGGAATGCAGATACGCAGTATTTT.

V and J are TRBV4-2 and TRBJ2-7, with 7 positions matching TRBD1. The CDR3 runs 15 residues. Trimming removed 4 bases from V and 2 bases from J; junction bases left unmatched: 8. The V gene's germline CDR1 is LGHNA and CDR2 YNFKEQ. CDR3 sequence: CASSLSGQVTYEQYF. DNA of the CDR3: TGTGCCAGCAGCCTTTCTGGACAGGTCACCTACGAGCAGTACTTC.

The J gene is TRBJ2-1, the V gene TRBV7-9, with 8 bases identical to TRBD2. This CDR3 contains 15 residues. Germline V lookup: CDR1 SEHNR, CDR2 FQNEAQ (reference sequence). The V segment lost 5 bases and the J segment 1 base; nucleotides outside the gene matches: 4. Written as DNA, the CDR3 is TGTGCCAGCAGCCCAGCGGGAGAATCCTACAATGAGCAGTTCTTC. It encodes CASSPAGESYNEQFF.

The chain joins TRBV5-6 to TRBJ2-7, with D possibly TRBD2 on 5 matching bases. The germline CDR1 and CDR2 sequences are SGHDT and YYEEEE. This CDR3 is 14 amino acids long. V was clipped by 6 bases and J by 5 bases, with 18 bases between them. CDR3 DNA: TGTGCCAGCACCGTCACGAGGGATATCGACGAGCAGTACTTC. Protein product: CASTVTRDIDEQYF.

This clonotype was detected only a few times. The chain couples TRBV15 to TRBJ2-1; the match to TRBD2 covers 10 bases. The CDR3 has 19 amino acids. Germline CDR1 LNHNV, CDR2 YYDKDF (reference sequence). V lost 0 bases to trimming and J lost 1 base; unmatched junction nucleotides: 9. The DNA of the CDR3 is TGTGCCACCAGCAGAGATCCAAGCGGGGGGGCCTTATCCTACAATGAGCAGTTCTTC. Translation gives CATSRDPSGGALSYNEQFF.

This clonotype appeared a few times. The chain is built from TRBV7-9 and TRBJ1-1; TRBD1 matches 9 bases. Trimming took 2 bases from V and 0 from J; bases not matched to a gene: 4. Per germline, CDR1 SEHNR and CDR2 FQNEAQ (reference sequence). This CDR3 spans 16 amino acids. The CDR3 DNA is TGTGCCAGCAGCTTAAAGGGACAGGGCATGAACACTGAAGCTTTCTTT. Its protein is CASSLKGQGMNTEAFF.

The chain links TRBV12-3 or TRBV12-4 to TRBJ1-2; D ambiguous. CDR3 size: 13 residues. V gave up 5 bases and J gave up 8 bases, with 15 bases separating them. The CDR3 loop reads CASSTGLNGGYTF. As DNA, the CDR3 is TGTGCCAGCAGTACCGGGCTTAACGGCGGCTACACCTTC.

There are a few counts of this clonotype. The chain uses TRBV18 and TRBJ1-2; D gene ambiguous. V was trimmed by 3 bases and J by 2 bases, leaving 10 bases between them. This CDR3 contains 14 residues. Germline CDR1 is KGHSH and CDR2 is LQKENI. CDR3 nucleotides: TGTGCCAGCTCACCTCCTCCAGTGAACTATGGCTACACCTTC. It yields the protein CASSPPPVNYGYTF.

The chain uses TRBV25-1 and TRBJ2-1; D is perhaps TRBD2 (8 bases). This CDR3 contains 16 residues. Germline V gene sequence: CDR1 MGHDK, CDR2 SYGVNS. V lost 4 bases, J lost 3 bases, and 16 bases lay in between. CDR3 loop: CASSGRGRGVYNEQFF. CDR3 DNA: TGTGCCAGCAGTGGTAGGGGGCGGGGGGTCTACAATGAGCAGTTCTTC.

In this sample, this clonotype turned up a few times. This rearrangement joins TRBV4-1 to TRBJ1-2, with 7 positions matching TRBD1. CDR1 MGHRA and CDR2 YSYEKL come from the germline V gene. The trim removed 1 base at V and 4 bases at J, leaving 12 bases unmatched. CDR3 length: 17 residues. CDR3 nucleotide sequence: TGCGCCAGCAGCCAAGGGACAGGAGTCACGTCAGTCTATGGCTACACCTTC. It codes for CASSQGTGVTSVYGYTF.

This clonotype has a handful of counts. This chain joins TRBV7-6 and TRBJ2-7; 12 bases fit TRBD2. V lost 4 bases to trimming and J lost 7 bases; unmatched junction nucleotides: 8. The CDR3 consists of 15 residues. The germline V gene encodes CDR1 SGHVS and CDR2 FNYEAQ. CDR3 sequence (DNA): TGTGCCAGCAGCTCTGCGACTAGCGGGAGAGGGGAGCAGTACTTC. This gives the protein CASSSATSGRGEQYF.

This clonotype appeared a few times. The genes are TRBV12-3 or TRBV12-4 and TRBJ1-3; D gene uncertain. The CDR3 length is 15 residues. The germline V and J ends were trimmed by 2 bases and 4 bases, with 12 bases remaining between them. This CDR3 is CASSLSGGSGNTIYF. The CDR3 DNA reads as TGTGCCAGCAGTTTATCCGGCGGTTCGGGAAACACCATATATTTT.

This clonotype showed up many times. The V and J genes are TRBV29-1 and TRBJ2-2; TRBD1 matches 7 bases. The V segment lost 4 bases and the J segment 2 bases; nucleotides outside the gene matches: 4. Germline V gives CDR1 SQVTM, CDR2 ANQGSEA. CDR3 length equals 14 residues. The CDR3 here is CSVVRGQNTGELFF. The CDR3 DNA follows: TGCAGCGTTGTGAGGGGGCAAAACACCGGGGAGCTGTTTTTT.